This entry concerns a single T cell receptor beta chain. Its target is not known. This entry comes from a study of T-cell memory formation after mild COVID-19. Points from the study as a whole: CD4+ contracting clones were found mainly in CM and EM, and CD8+ ones in EMRA. Clones contracting day 15 to 85 were balanced CD4/CD8; later expanders leaned CD4+.

TCRdb re-called the 5' RACE reads through MiXCR, storing one row per CDR3 protein. The data show 380,000 or so distinct CDR3 sequences, roughly 15% seen once. The V end lost 3 bases, the J end lost 0 bases, and 6 bases lay between the germline ends. Germline CDR1 is DFQATT and CDR2 is SNEGSKA (reference sequence). The CDR3 loop spans 13 amino acids. The rearrangement joins TRBV20-1 to TRBJ2-4; D not certain. The receptor was derived from a young man who had mild COVID-19 (a few samples of this study predate the infection). Cell type and time point are not known. Source material: PBMCs or a T cell subset sorted from them (not recorded which). CDR3 DNA: TGCAGTGCTAGTCCACTAGCCAAAAACATTCAGTACTTC. This gives the protein CSASPLAKNIQYF.